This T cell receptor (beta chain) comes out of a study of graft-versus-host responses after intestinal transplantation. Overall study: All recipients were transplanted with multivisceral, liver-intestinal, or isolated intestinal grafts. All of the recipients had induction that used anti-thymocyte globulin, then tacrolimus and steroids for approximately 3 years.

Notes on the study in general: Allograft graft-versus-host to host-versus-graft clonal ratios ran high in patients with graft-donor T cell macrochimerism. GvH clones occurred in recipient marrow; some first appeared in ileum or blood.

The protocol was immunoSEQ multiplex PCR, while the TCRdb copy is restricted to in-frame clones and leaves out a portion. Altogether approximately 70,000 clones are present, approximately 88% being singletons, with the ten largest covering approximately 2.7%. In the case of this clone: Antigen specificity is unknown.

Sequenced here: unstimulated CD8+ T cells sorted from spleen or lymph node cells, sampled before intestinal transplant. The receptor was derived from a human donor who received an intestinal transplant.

CDR3 nucleotides: TGTGCCAGCAGTCAGGTACAGGGACCTTACAATGAGCAGTTCTTC. Protein: CASSQVQGPYNEQFF. The V and J genes are TRBV6-4 and TRBJ2-1, with TRBD1 as a possible D gene (6 bases). Germline V gene lookup returns CDR1 MRHNA and CDR2 SNTAGT. The CDR3 has 15 residues. With 5 bases removed from V and 4 bases from J, the gap between germline ends came to 15 bases.